One and the same sample provided the 16 T cell receptor beta chains below, sequenced in a study of neurological immune-mediated disorders. TCRdb processed the 5' RACE reads anew with MiXCR; each CDR3 protein has one entry. The sample gives tens of thousands of distinct CDR3 sequences, 9.5% to 12% of which show up once; approximately 1.8% is in the top ten. Sequenced sample: PBMCs. These receptors originate from a man in his 60s in good health.

The chain is built from TRBV18 and TRBJ1-1, with 9 bases matching TRBD1. This CDR3 has 12 amino acids. The germline CDR1 and CDR2 sequences are KGHSH and LQKENI. The V gene end was trimmed by 3 bases and the J gene end by 11 bases; junction bases not matched to a gene: 4. This CDR3 is CASSPGTGHAFF. CDR3 DNA: TGTGCCAGCTCACCCGGGACAGGGCATGCTTTCTTT.

This clonotype was seen many times. The chain joins TRBV6-2 or TRBV6-3 to TRBJ2-7; 8 bases agree with TRBD2. The CDR3 is 11 amino acids. The ends lost 10 bases at V and 6 bases at J; junction bases unmatched: 5. Germline assignment: CDR1 MNHEY and CDR2 SVGEGT. The CDR3, as DNA: TGTGCCACCGGGACTAGAAGCGAGCAGTACTTC. It is translated as CATGTRSEQYF.

This clonotype showed up many times. This rearrangement joins TRBV25-1 to TRBJ2-1; no reliable D call. The length of the CDR3 is 11 residues. V lost 4 bases and J lost 9, with 7 bases in between. CDR1 is MGHDK, CDR2 SYGVNS, per germline. This CDR3 reads CASSGGPEQFF. CDR3 nucleotide sequence: TGTGCCAGCAGTGGTGGGCCTGAGCAGTTCTTC.

The chain recombines TRBV9 with TRBJ2-7; tentative D call: TRBD1 (6 bases). Germline CDR1 reads SGDLS; CDR2 reads YYNGEE. The CDR3 totals 16 residues. The V gene lost 3 bases and the J gene lost 2 bases, with 18 bases spanning the gap. DNA of the CDR3: TGTGCCAGCAGCGACCAAACCGGGACAAATCCCTACGAGCAGTACTTC. Translation: CASSDQTGTNPYEQYF.

The sample holds many counts of this clonotype. The rearrangement links TRBV27 to TRBJ2-3; perhaps TRBD1 as D (5 bases). Germline V gene data show CDR1 as MNHEY and CDR2 as SMNVEV (reference sequence). V gave up 4 bases and J gave up 0 bases, with 11 bases separating them. The CDR3 contains 15 residues. The CDR3 DNA follows: TGTGCCAGCAGTTCGGATCAGGGTAGCACAGATACGCAGTATTTT. Encoded protein: CASSSDQGSTDTQYF.

There are many counts of this clonotype. The rearrangement uses TRBV13 and TRBJ2-1; 10 bases align to TRBD2. Germline-derived CDR1 and CDR2 are PRHDT and FYEKMQ (reference sequence). CDR3 size: 15 residues. V was pared by 2 bases and J by 6 bases, with 4 bases of the junction left unmatched. The CDR3 is CASSLKRGGPNEQFF. In DNA form, the CDR3 reads TGTGCCAGCAGCTTAAAGCGGGGGGGCCCCAATGAGCAGTTCTTC.

This clonotype has at least ten counts. The chain combines TRBV9 with TRBJ2-1; 9 nucleotides agree with TRBD2. The V segment lost 0 bases and the J segment 8 bases; nucleotides outside the gene matches: 12. The CDR3 spans 17 residues. Germline lookup yields CDR1 SGDLS and CDR2 YYNGEE. The CDR3 DNA reads as TGTGCCAGCAGCGTAGGGTTAGCGGGGGCCCCGGGGCATGAGCAGTTCTTC. Protein: CASSVGLAGAPGHEQFF.

This clonotype came up many times. The chain couples TRBV21-1 to TRBJ1-4; whether TRBD1, the table's D call, matches the DNA was not checked. TRBV21-1 is annotated as a pseudogene. The CDR3 has 15 residues. The chain's CDR3 is CASSSQTGINEKLFF. The CDR3 DNA follows: TGTGCCAGCAGCTCTCAGACAGGCATAAATGAAAAACTGTTTTTT.

This clonotype was seen ten or more times. This chain joins TRBV7-2 and TRBJ1-1; D gene ambiguous. This CDR3 has 18 amino acids. The germline V gene has CDR1 SGHTA and CDR2 FQGNSA. Trimming removed 7 bases at V and 1 base at J, with 25 bases between. This chain's CDR3 is CASTQGGEDLVGNTEAFF. As DNA, the CDR3 is TGTGCCAGCACCCAAGGAGGAGAAGATCTAGTGGGGAACACTGAAGCTTTCTTT.

With respect to this clonotype: This may stem from a read error, because a much larger clone lies one nucleotide away. The chain uses TRBV28 and TRBJ1-2; 9 bases are shared with TRBD1. Germline V gene sequence: CDR1 MDHEN, CDR2 SYDVKM. The CDR3 is 20 amino acids. The CDR3 coding sequence is TGTGCCAGCAGTTTATTCCTCCCAGGTTGGGGGACAGGGCTTAACTATTGCTACACCTTC. Protein: CASSLFLPGWGTGLNYCYTF.

This clonotype was seen ten or more times. The genes are TRBV2 and TRBJ2-1, with TRBD1 matching over 10 bases. This CDR3 is built from 15 residues. Germline trimming cut 7 bases from V and 6 bases from J; bases unmatched to any gene: 9. Looked up from germline, CDR1 is SNHLY and CDR2 is FYNNEI. The CDR3 bases are TGTGCCAGCATGGGGGACAGGGGCAGCGGCAATGAGCAGTTCTTC. This codes for CASMGDRGSGNEQFF.

There are many counts of this clonotype. The V and J genes are TRBV12-3 or TRBV12-4 and TRBJ2-2, with a weak D call TRBD2 (5 bases). V was cut by 8 bases and J by 5 bases, with 15 bases left in between. The CDR3 is 14 residues long. DNA for the CDR3: TGTGCCAGCCGCCTCATGAGAGGGACCGGGGAGCTGTTTTTT. Amino acids: CASRLMRGTGELFF.

This clonotype was seen ten or more times. This chain connects TRBV12-3 or TRBV12-4 to TRBJ1-2; tentative D call: TRBD1 (6 bases). V lost 7 bases and J 4 bases, leaving 16 bases between the germline ends. This CDR3 has 14 amino acids. The CDR3 loop is CASNVRGGGYGYTF. The CDR3 bases are TGTGCCAGCAATGTCCGGGGGGGCGGCTATGGCTACACCTTC.

This clonotype was seen at least ten times. This rearrangement joins TRBV7-7 to TRBJ2-5, with 9 bases matching TRBD1. V dropped 5 bases and J dropped 4; count of bases not matched to a gene: 11. The CDR3 loop spans 16 amino acids. Germline V CDR1 and CDR2: SSHAT, FNYEAQ (reference sequence). CDR3 bases: TGTGCCAGCAGCCAGACCGGGACAGGGATGGCAGAGACCCAGTACTTC. Amino acids: CASSQTGTGMAETQYF.

This clonotype has a handful of counts. The rearrangement joins TRBV4-3 to TRBJ2-1; 8 bases line up with TRBD2. Per germline, CDR1 LGHNA and CDR2 YSLEER. With V trimmed by 0 bases and J by 8 bases, 18 bases remained unmatched. The CDR3 totals 19 residues. The DNA of the CDR3 is TGCGCCAGCAGCCAAGACCGGGGGGGTAGCGGGGTGGCGGTGGATGAGCAGTTCTTC. Protein: CASSQDRGGSGVAVDEQFF.

Many counts were recorded for this clonotype. This chain connects TRBV7-2 to TRBJ1-1, with a tentative D call TRBD1 (6 bases). The CDR3 length is 16 residues. In germline, CDR1 is SGHTA, CDR2 FQGNSA. Trimming shortened V by 0 bases and J by 5 bases, and 16 bases separated the two germline ends. The CDR3 DNA sequence: TGTGCCAGCAGCTTAGCCCCCGGGGGGGCGGGGACTGAAGCTTTCTTT. Its protein is CASSLAPGGAGTEAFF.